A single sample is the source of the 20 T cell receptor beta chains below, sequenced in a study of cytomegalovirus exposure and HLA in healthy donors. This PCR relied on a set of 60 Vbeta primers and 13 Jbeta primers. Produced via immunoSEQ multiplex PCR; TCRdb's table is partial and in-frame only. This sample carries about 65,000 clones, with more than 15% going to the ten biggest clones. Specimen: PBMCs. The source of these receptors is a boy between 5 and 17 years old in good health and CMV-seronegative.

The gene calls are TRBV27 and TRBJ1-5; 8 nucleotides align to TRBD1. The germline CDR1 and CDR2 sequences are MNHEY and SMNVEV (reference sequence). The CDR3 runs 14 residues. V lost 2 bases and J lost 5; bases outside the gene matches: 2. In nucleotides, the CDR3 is TGTGCCAGCAGTTTAGGCAGGGGGCATCAGCCCCAGCATTTT. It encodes CASSLGRGHQPQHF.

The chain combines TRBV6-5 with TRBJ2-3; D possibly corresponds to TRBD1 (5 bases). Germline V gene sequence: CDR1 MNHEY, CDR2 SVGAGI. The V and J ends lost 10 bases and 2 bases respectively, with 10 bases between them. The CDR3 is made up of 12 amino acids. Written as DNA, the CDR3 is TGTGCCACCACAGGTAACACAGATACGCAGTATTTT. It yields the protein CATTGNTDTQYF.

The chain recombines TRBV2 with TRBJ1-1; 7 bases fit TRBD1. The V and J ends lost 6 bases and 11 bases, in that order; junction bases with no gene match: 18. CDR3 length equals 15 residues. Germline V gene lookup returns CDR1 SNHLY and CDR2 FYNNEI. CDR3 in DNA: TGTGCCAGCAGGCCCGAACTTACAGGGGCCGGGAAGGCTTTCTTT. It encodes CASRPELTGAGKAFF.

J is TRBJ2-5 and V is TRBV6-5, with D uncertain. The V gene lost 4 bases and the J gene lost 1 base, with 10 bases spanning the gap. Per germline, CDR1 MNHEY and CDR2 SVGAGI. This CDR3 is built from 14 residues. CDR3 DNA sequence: TGTGCCAGCAGTTTCCAGAAGCGCCAAGAGACCCAGTACTTC. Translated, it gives CASSFQKRQETQYF.

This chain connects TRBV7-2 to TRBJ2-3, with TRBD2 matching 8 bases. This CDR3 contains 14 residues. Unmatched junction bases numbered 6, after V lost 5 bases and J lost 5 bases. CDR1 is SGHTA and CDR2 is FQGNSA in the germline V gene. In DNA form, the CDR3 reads TGTGCCAGCAGCCCGGGACTAGGCCGAGATACGCAGTATTTT. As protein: CASSPGLGRDTQYF.

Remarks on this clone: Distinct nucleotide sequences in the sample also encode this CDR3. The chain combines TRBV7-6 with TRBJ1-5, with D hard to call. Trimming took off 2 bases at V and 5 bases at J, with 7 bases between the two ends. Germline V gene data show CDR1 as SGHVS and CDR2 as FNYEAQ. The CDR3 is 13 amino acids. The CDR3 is CASSLSGDQPQHF. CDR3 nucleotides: TGTGCCAGCAGCTTAAGCGGGGATCAGCCCCAGCATTTT.

CDR3 loop: CASSRTGLFNYGYTF. DNA for the CDR3: TGTGCCAGCAGTCGGACAGGGCTCTTTAACTATGGCTACACCTTC. The rearrangement joins TRBV27 to TRBJ1-2, with 8 bases identical to TRBD1. The germline gives CDR1 MNHEY, CDR2 SMNVEV (reference sequence). Trimming removed 5 bases from V and 1 base from J; junction bases left unmatched: 6. The CDR3 extends over 15 amino acids.

This CDR3 is CASSPMTGLGNTIYF. The DNA of the CDR3 is TGTGCCAGCAGCCCCATGACAGGACTCGGAAACACCATATATTTT. V and J are TRBV7-2 and TRBJ1-3, with a possible D match to TRBD1 (6 bases). The CDR3 runs to 15 residues. Germline CDR1 SGHTA, CDR2 FQGNSA. Trimming cost V 5 bases and J 4 bases, with 15 bases left between them.

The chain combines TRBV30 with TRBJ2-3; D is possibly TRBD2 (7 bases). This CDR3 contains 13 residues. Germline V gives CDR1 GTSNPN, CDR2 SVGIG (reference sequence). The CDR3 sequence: CARGGRLADTQYF. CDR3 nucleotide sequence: TGTGCGAGGGGGGGTCGGTTAGCAGATACGCAGTATTTT.

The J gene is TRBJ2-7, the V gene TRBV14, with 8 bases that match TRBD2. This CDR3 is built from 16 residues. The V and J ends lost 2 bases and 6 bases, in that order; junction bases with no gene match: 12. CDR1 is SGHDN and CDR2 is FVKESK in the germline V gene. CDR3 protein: CASSQPRTGTRREQYF. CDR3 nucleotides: TGTGCCAGCAGCCAACCTCGGACCGGGACTAGACGCGAGCAGTACTTC.

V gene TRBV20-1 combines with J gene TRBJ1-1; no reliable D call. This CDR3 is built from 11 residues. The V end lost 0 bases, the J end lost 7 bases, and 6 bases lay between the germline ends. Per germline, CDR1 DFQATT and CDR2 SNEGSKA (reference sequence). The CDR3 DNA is TGCAGTGCTAGAGATGCGGTTGAAGCTTTCTTT. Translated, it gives CSARDAVEAFF.

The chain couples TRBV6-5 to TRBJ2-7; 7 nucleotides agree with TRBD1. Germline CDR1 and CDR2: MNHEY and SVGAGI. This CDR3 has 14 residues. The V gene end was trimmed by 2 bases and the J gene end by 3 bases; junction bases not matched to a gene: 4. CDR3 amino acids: CASSYGQGDYEQYF. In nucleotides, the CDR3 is TGTGCCAGCAGTTACGGGCAGGGGGACTACGAGCAGTACTTC.

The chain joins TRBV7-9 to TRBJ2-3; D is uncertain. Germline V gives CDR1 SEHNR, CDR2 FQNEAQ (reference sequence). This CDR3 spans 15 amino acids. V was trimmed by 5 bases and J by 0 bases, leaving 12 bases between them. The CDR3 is CASSAPESSTDTQYF. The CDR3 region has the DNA TGTGCCAGCAGCGCGCCGGAGTCTAGCACAGATACGCAGTATTTT.

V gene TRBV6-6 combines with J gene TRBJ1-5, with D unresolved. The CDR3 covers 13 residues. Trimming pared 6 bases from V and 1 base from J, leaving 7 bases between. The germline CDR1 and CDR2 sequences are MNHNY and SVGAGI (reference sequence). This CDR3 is CASRMLSNQPQHF. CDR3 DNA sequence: TGTGCCAGCAGAATGTTAAGCAATCAGCCCCAGCATTTT.

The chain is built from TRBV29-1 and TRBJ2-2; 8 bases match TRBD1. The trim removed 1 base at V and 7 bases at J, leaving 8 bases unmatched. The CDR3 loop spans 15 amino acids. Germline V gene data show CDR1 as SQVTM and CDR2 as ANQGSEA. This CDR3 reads CSVEVPPGGSGELFF. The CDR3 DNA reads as TGCAGCGTTGAAGTTCCCCCAGGGGGCAGCGGGGAGCTGTTTTTT.

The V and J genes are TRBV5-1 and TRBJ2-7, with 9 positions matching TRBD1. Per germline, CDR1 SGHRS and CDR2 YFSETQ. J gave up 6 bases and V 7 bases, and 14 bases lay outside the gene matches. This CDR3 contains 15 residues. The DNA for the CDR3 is TGCGCCAGCTCCTCCACCGGGACAGGGTTCGGCGAGCAGTACTTC. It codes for CASSSTGTGFGEQYF.

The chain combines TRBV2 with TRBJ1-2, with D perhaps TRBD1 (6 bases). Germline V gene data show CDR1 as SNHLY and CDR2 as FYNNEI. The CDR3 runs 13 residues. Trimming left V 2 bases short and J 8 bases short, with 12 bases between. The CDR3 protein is CASSEIPGQGYTF. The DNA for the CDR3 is TGTGCCAGCAGTGAAATACCCGGACAGGGCTACACCTTC.

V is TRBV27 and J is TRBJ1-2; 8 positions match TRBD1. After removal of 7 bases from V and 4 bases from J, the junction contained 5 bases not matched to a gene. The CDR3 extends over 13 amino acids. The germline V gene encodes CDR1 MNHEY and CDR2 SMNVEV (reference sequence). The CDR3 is CASKLTGVYGYTF. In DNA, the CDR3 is TGTGCCAGCAAATTGACAGGGGTCTATGGCTACACCTTC.

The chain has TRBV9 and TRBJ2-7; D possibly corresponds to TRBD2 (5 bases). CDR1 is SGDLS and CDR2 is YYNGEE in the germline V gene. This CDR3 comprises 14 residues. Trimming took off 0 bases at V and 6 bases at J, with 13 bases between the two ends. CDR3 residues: CASSVERASGEQYF. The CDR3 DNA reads TGTGCCAGCAGCGTAGAACGGGCGAGCGGCGAGCAGTACTTC.

This CDR3 is CASSPPGHSNQPQHF. CDR3 DNA sequence: TGCGCCAGCAGTCCACCGGGACATTCAAATCAGCCCCAGCATTTT. The chain joins TRBV23-1 to TRBJ1-5, with D possibly TRBD1 on 6 matching bases. TRBV23-1 belongs to the ORF category, with a function that is uncertain. The CDR3 spans 15 residues. V lost 4 bases and J 4 bases, leaving 14 bases between the germline ends.